These T cell receptor beta chains were read from a single sample in a study of T cells in Graves' hyperthyroidism and ophthalmopathy. In TCRdb, the multiplex PCR reads were re-called with MiXCR into one record per CDR3 protein. The sample lists about 710,000 distinct CDR3 sequences, approximately 16% occurring once. The sequenced sample was blood. The receptors were gathered from a young man with Graves' hyperthyroidism. Both conserved end residues are part of each CDR3. Fields, in order: J gene, D gene, V gene, clone size, CDR3 DNA, CDR3 protein. D genes are given only for firm matches. Clone size is not always given. Where it is, it says once, few, many or a class for expanded clones.

j_gene: TRBJ2-2; d_gene: TRBD2; v_gene: TRBV7-9; abundance: few; CDR3nt: TGTGCCAGCGGAGGCGGGAGCGCGGCCGGGGAGCTGTTTTTT; CDR3aa: CASGGGSAAGELFF
j_gene: TRBJ1-5; d_gene: -; v_gene: TRBV6-1; abundance: -; CDR3nt: TGTGCCAGCAGTCCCCTCCCACGAAGCCCCAATCAGCCCCAGCATTTT; CDR3aa: CASSPLPRSPNQPQHF
j_gene: TRBJ2-1; d_gene: TRBD1; v_gene: TRBV6-2/TRBV6-3; abundance: few; CDR3nt: TGTGCCAGCAGAACACCGGGACAGGGGAAGAATGAGCAGTTCTTC; CDR3aa: CASRTPGQGKNEQFF
j_gene: TRBJ2-7; d_gene: TRBD1; v_gene: TRBV28; abundance: few; CDR3nt: TGTGCCAGCAGTTCAGGGACAGGTTACTCCTACGAGCAGTACTTC; CDR3aa: CASSSGTGYSYEQYF
j_gene: TRBJ2-3; d_gene: TRBD2; v_gene: TRBV7-3; abundance: -; CDR3nt: TGTGCCAGCAGCGCACGGCCTAGCGGGAGTGGGGCAGGTACGCAGTATTTT; CDR3aa: CASSARPSGSGAGTQYF
j_gene: TRBJ2-2; d_gene: TRBD1; v_gene: TRBV20-1; abundance: few; CDR3nt: TGCAGTGCTAGAGACCGGACAGGGGGCTCTTCCGGGGAGCTGTTTTTT; CDR3aa: CSARDRTGGSSGELFF
j_gene: TRBJ2-7; d_gene: TRBD2; v_gene: TRBV12-3/TRBV12-4; abundance: many; CDR3nt: TGTGCCAGCAGGTCGGGACTAGCGGGAATTCACGAGCAGTACTTC; CDR3aa: CASRSGLAGIHEQYF
j_gene: TRBJ2-1; d_gene: -; v_gene: TRBV7-2; abundance: many; CDR3nt: TGTGCCAGCAGCTTACGTCGTCGAGGAGGGCTCAATGAGCAGTTCTTC; CDR3aa: CASSLRRRGGLNEQFF
j_gene: TRBJ2-1; d_gene: TRBD2; v_gene: TRBV2; abundance: few; CDR3nt: TGTGCCAGCAGGGACACGACTAGCGGGAGGTTCAATGAGCAGTTCTTC; CDR3aa: CASRDTTSGRFNEQFF
j_gene: TRBJ1-5; d_gene: -; v_gene: TRBV6-1; abundance: many; CDR3nt: TGTGCCAGCAGTGAAGCGGAGGGGTGGGCCCAGCATTTT; CDR3aa: CASSEAEGWAQHF
j_gene: TRBJ2-7; d_gene: TRBD1; v_gene: TRBV20-1; abundance: -; CDR3nt: TGCAGTGCTAGAGGAGGACAGGGGAATCTCTACGAGCAGTACTTC; CDR3aa: CSARGGQGNLYEQYF
j_gene: TRBJ2-7; d_gene: -; v_gene: TRBV25-1; abundance: -; CDR3nt: TGTGCCAGCAGTGCCCCCGCGGGGCGCGAGCAGTACTTC; CDR3aa: CASSAPAGREQYF
j_gene: TRBJ2-7; d_gene: -; v_gene: TRBV20-1; abundance: -; CDR3nt: TGCAGTGGGGCCCCCCGCGAGTACGAGCAGTACTTC; CDR3aa: CSGAPREYEQYF
j_gene: TRBJ1-1; d_gene: TRBD1; v_gene: TRBV6-2/TRBV6-3; abundance: many; CDR3nt: TGTGCCAGCAGTTACTCGCCCACTGGACAGGTCACTGAAGCTTTCTTT; CDR3aa: CASSYSPTGQVTEAFF
j_gene: TRBJ2-5; d_gene: TRBD2; v_gene: TRBV7-9; abundance: few; CDR3nt: TGTGCCAGCAGCATCGGACTAGCGGGAGAGCAAGAGACCCAGTACTTC; CDR3aa: CASSIGLAGEQETQYF
j_gene: TRBJ1-1; d_gene: -; v_gene: TRBV28; abundance: many; CDR3nt: TGTGCCAGCAGTCCCGGGCCCCGTATAGGCACTGAAGCTTTCTTT; CDR3aa: CASSPGPRIGTEAFF
j_gene: TRBJ2-1; d_gene: TRBD2; v_gene: TRBV20-1; abundance: many; CDR3nt: TGCAGTGCTAATAGCGGGAGAAGTAGTGAGCAGTTCTTC; CDR3aa: CSANSGRSSEQFF
j_gene: TRBJ2-2; d_gene: TRBD2; v_gene: TRBV3-1; abundance: -; CDR3nt: TGTGCCAGCAGCCGACGCAGGACTAGCAATAACGGGGAGCTGTTTTTT; CDR3aa: CASSRRRTSNNGELFF
j_gene: TRBJ2-7; d_gene: -; v_gene: TRBV7-2; abundance: few; CDR3nt: TGTGCCAGCAGCCCCGCAAAGGACTACGAGCAGTACTTC; CDR3aa: CASSPAKDYEQYF
j_gene: TRBJ1-5; d_gene: -; v_gene: TRBV28; abundance: many; CDR3nt: TGTGCCAGCAGTTTACCGAGAACGCCCGTTCAGCATTTT; CDR3aa: CASSLPRTPVQHF
j_gene: TRBJ1-5; d_gene: TRBD1; v_gene: TRBV12-3/TRBV12-4; abundance: -; CDR3nt: TGTGCCAGCATCTTGGGGACAGGGATGAATCAGCCCCAGCATTTT; CDR3aa: CASILGTGMNQPQHF
j_gene: TRBJ1-5; d_gene: TRBD1; v_gene: TRBV20-1; abundance: -; CDR3nt: TGCAGTGCCACAGGGGGGAGCAATCAGCCCCAGCATTTT; CDR3aa: CSATGGSNQPQHF
j_gene: TRBJ2-7; d_gene: -; v_gene: TRBV6-2/TRBV6-3; abundance: -; CDR3nt: TGTGCCAGCAGTTATAAGGGGCCACAGGTCGAGGGTTTCTACGAGCAGTACTTC; CDR3aa: CASSYKGPQVEGFYEQYF
j_gene: TRBJ2-3; d_gene: TRBD2; v_gene: TRBV7-9; abundance: many; CDR3nt: TGTGCCAGCAGCGGCCCCGGACTAGCGGGAGGATATAGCACAGATACGCAGTATTTT; CDR3aa: CASSGPGLAGGYSTDTQYF
j_gene: TRBJ1-6; d_gene: TRBD1; v_gene: TRBV9; abundance: -; CDR3nt: TGTGCCAGCAGCGAGCGACAGGGCAGTAATTCACCCCTCCACTTT; CDR3aa: CASSERQGSNSPLHF
j_gene: TRBJ2-7; d_gene: -; v_gene: TRBV20-1; abundance: many; CDR3nt: TGCAGTGCTAGAGATATAGGAGGGAGAGGGTACGAGCAGTACTTC; CDR3aa: CSARDIGGRGYEQYF
j_gene: TRBJ1-2; d_gene: -; v_gene: TRBV20-1; abundance: -; CDR3nt: TGCGGTGCTAGCCAGGGGCCCGCCTATGGCTACACCTTC; CDR3aa: CGASQGPAYGYTF
j_gene: TRBJ2-7; d_gene: -; v_gene: TRBV7-9; abundance: -; CDR3nt: TGTGCCAGCAGCTCGAAGGGTTTCGCCTACGAGCAGTACTTC; CDR3aa: CASSSKGFAYEQYF
j_gene: TRBJ1-4; d_gene: TRBD1; v_gene: TRBV4-1; abundance: few; CDR3nt: TGCGCCAGCGCCGGGACAGGCTCTGCAAAACTGTTTTTT; CDR3aa: CASAGTGSAKLFF
j_gene: TRBJ2-2; d_gene: -; v_gene: TRBV7-3; abundance: few; CDR3nt: TGTGCCAGCGCGGTAGGCCCCGGGGAGCTGTTTTTT; CDR3aa: CASAVGPGELFF
j_gene: TRBJ1-2; d_gene: TRBD1; v_gene: TRBV7-2; abundance: many; CDR3nt: TGTGCCAGCAGCTTAGATGGACAGGGGGTCCTAAGCTATGGCTACACCTTC; CDR3aa: CASSLDGQGVLSYGYTF
j_gene: TRBJ2-1; d_gene: TRBD1; v_gene: TRBV11-1; abundance: many; CDR3nt: TGTGCCAGCAGCTTAGAGGTGACAGGGTCTACTAGTGAGCAGTTCTTC; CDR3aa: CASSLEVTGSTSEQFF
j_gene: TRBJ1-2; d_gene: -; v_gene: TRBV6-1; abundance: many; CDR3nt: TGTGCCAGCAGTGAAGCAGGATGGGGCGCTTGGTATGGCTACACCTTC; CDR3aa: CASSEAGWGAWYGYTF
j_gene: TRBJ2-5; d_gene: -; v_gene: TRBV28; abundance: many; CDR3nt: TGTGCCAGCAAGCTCCCCCCCCAAGAGACCCAGTACTTC; CDR3aa: CASKLPPQETQYF
j_gene: TRBJ2-7; d_gene: TRBD2; v_gene: TRBV3-1; abundance: -; CDR3nt: TGTGCCAGCAGCTTAAGGGAGGGCTTCTCCTACGAGCAGTACTTC; CDR3aa: CASSLREGFSYEQYF
j_gene: TRBJ1-2; d_gene: TRBD1; v_gene: TRBV12-3/TRBV12-4; abundance: many; CDR3nt: TGTGCCAGCAGGGGCACAACAGGGGCGCTGAGTTATGGCTACACCTTC; CDR3aa: CASRGTTGALSYGYTF
j_gene: TRBJ1-4; d_gene: TRBD1; v_gene: TRBV28; abundance: many; CDR3nt: TGTGCCAGCAGGACAGGGGTGGGGGAAAAACTGTTTTTT; CDR3aa: CASRTGVGEKLFF
j_gene: TRBJ1-5; d_gene: -; v_gene: TRBV12-5; abundance: few; CDR3nt: TGTGCTAGTGGTTTTGCCGGACGCCAAAGGAGGGGCAATCAGCCCCAGCATTTT; CDR3aa: CASGFAGRQRRGNQPQHF
j_gene: TRBJ1-1; d_gene: -; v_gene: TRBV20-1; abundance: many; CDR3nt: TGCAGTGCTAGCGACGAATTGAACACTGAAGCTTTCTTT; CDR3aa: CSASDELNTEAFF
j_gene: TRBJ2-3; d_gene: -; v_gene: TRBV6-2/TRBV6-3; abundance: many; CDR3nt: TGTGCCAGCACCCTGTCCGGGACGACCGATACGCAGTATTTT; CDR3aa: CASTLSGTTDTQYF
j_gene: TRBJ2-3; d_gene: TRBD2; v_gene: TRBV28; abundance: -; CDR3nt: TGTGCCAGCAGTCGGACTAGCGGGAAGAGCACAGATACGCAGTATTTT; CDR3aa: CASSRTSGKSTDTQYF
j_gene: TRBJ2-1; d_gene: -; v_gene: TRBV6-1; abundance: -; CDR3nt: TGTGCCAGCAGTGAACAGGCAGGCAATGAGCAGTTCTTC; CDR3aa: CASSEQAGNEQFF
j_gene: TRBJ2-1; d_gene: TRBD1; v_gene: TRBV12-3/TRBV12-4; abundance: -; CDR3nt: TGTGCCAGCAGTCGAAGACAGGGGACCTCCTACAATGAGCAGTTCTTC; CDR3aa: CASSRRQGTSYNEQFF
j_gene: TRBJ2-2; d_gene: -; v_gene: TRBV7-2; abundance: -; CDR3nt: TGTGCCAGCAGCTTCGGGACAAGTACCGGGGAGCTGTTTTTT; CDR3aa: CASSFGTSTGELFF
j_gene: TRBJ2-1; d_gene: -; v_gene: TRBV27; abundance: -; CDR3nt: TGTGCCAGCAATTTGGGGGCGGGAGAATTCAATGAGCAGTTCTTC; CDR3aa: CASNLGAGEFNEQFF
j_gene: TRBJ2-1; d_gene: -; v_gene: TRBV4-1; abundance: few; CDR3nt: TGCGCCAGCAGCCAAGATCGAGACAGTCGAGGATACAATGAGCAGTTCTTC; CDR3aa: CASSQDRDSRGYNEQFF
j_gene: TRBJ2-1; d_gene: -; v_gene: TRBV7-2; abundance: few; CDR3nt: TGTGCCAGCAGCTCAGCAGCGTCGGCGAAATACAATGAGCAGTTCTTC; CDR3aa: CASSSAASAKYNEQFF
j_gene: TRBJ2-2; d_gene: -; v_gene: TRBV6-2/TRBV6-3; abundance: few; CDR3nt: TGTGCCAGCAGGGCTAGTGGGGACACCGGGGAGCTGTTTTTT; CDR3aa: CASRASGDTGELFF
j_gene: TRBJ2-4; d_gene: -; v_gene: TRBV27; abundance: -; CDR3nt: TGTGCCAGCAGTTTACTCTCCTCGGACGTCGGTTTCCTAGCCAAAAACATTCAGTACTTC; CDR3aa: CASSLLSSDVGFLAKNIQYF
j_gene: TRBJ2-7; d_gene: TRBD1; v_gene: TRBV7-2; abundance: -; CDR3nt: TGTACCAGCAGCTTAGAATGGGACAGTGAGCAGTACTTC; CDR3aa: CTSSLEWDSEQYF
j_gene: TRBJ2-1; d_gene: TRBD1; v_gene: TRBV29-1; abundance: few; CDR3nt: TGCAGCGAGACGGACAGGTACAATGAGCAGTTCTTC; CDR3aa: CSETDRYNEQFF
j_gene: TRBJ2-3; d_gene: -; v_gene: TRBV20-1; abundance: many; CDR3nt: TGCAGTGCTAAGGCAGGGAACACAGATACGCAGTATTTT; CDR3aa: CSAKAGNTDTQYF
j_gene: TRBJ2-3; d_gene: -; v_gene: TRBV11-2; abundance: many; CDR3nt: TGTGCCAGCAGCTCTGATGTAAGCGGTACAGATACGCAGTATTTT; CDR3aa: CASSSDVSGTDTQYF
j_gene: TRBJ1-1; d_gene: -; v_gene: TRBV25-1; abundance: few; CDR3nt: TGTGCCAGCAGGTCCCCGGGGGGACTGAACACTGAAGCTTTCTTT; CDR3aa: CASRSPGGLNTEAFF
j_gene: TRBJ2-5; d_gene: -; v_gene: TRBV7-9; abundance: many; CDR3nt: TGTGCCAGCAGCCCCAGCTGGGGGGAGACCCAGTACTTC; CDR3aa: CASSPSWGETQYF